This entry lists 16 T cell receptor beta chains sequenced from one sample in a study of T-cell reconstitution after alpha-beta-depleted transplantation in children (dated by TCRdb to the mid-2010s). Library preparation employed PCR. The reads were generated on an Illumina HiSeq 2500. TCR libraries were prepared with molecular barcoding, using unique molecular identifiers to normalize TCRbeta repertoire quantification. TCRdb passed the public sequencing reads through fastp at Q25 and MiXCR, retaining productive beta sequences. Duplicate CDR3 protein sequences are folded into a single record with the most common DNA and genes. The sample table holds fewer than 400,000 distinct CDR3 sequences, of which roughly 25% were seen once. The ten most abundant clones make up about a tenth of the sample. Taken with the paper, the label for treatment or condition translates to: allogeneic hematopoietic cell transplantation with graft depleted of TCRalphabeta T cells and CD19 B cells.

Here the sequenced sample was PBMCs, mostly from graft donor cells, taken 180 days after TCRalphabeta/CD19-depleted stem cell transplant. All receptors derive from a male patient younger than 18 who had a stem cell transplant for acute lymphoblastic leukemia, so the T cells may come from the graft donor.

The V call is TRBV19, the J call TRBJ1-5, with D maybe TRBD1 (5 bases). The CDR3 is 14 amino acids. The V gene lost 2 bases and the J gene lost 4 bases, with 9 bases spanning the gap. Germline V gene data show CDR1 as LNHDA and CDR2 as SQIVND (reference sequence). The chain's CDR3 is CASSITGQNQPQHF. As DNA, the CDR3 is TGTGCCAGTAGTATAACAGGTCAAAATCAGCCCCAGCATTTT.

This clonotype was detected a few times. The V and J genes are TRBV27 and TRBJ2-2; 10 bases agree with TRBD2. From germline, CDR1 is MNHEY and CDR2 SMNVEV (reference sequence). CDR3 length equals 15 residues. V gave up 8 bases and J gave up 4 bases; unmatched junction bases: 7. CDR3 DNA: TGTGCCAGCGGGGGACTAGCGAAAATCACCGGGGAGCTGTTTTTT. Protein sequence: CASGGLAKITGELFF.

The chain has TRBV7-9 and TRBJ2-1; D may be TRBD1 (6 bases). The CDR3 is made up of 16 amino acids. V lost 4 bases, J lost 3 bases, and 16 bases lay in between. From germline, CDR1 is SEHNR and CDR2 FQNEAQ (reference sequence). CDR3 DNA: TGTGCCAGCAGCTCTAACCGGGACAAGCACTACAATGAGCAGTTCTTC. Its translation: CASSSNRDKHYNEQFF.

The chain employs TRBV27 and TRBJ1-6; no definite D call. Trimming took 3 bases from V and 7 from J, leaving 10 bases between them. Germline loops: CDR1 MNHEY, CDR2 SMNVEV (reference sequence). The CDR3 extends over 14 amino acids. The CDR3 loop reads CASSLSRKNSPLHF. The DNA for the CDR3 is TGTGCCAGCAGTTTGTCACGGAAAAATTCACCCCTCCACTTT.

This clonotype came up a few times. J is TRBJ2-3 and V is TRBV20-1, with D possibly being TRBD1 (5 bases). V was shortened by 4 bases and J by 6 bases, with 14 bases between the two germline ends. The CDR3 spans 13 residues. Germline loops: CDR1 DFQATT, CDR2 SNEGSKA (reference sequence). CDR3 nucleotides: TGCAGTGCTATGATCTCAGGGATGGATACGCAGTATTTT. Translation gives CSAMISGMDTQYF.

CDR3 sequence reads: CSASTNRVYNSPLHF. The CDR3 bases are TGCAGTGCTAGTACCAACAGGGTCTATAATTCACCCCTCCACTTT. The rearrangement joins TRBV20-1 to TRBJ1-6; possible D gene TRBD1, 6 bases. V lost 3 bases and J 3 bases, leaving 12 bases between the germline ends. The CDR3 has 15 residues. Germline values: CDR1 DFQATT, CDR2 SNEGSKA (reference sequence).

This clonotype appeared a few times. In nucleotides, the CDR3 is TGCGCCAGCAGCTTCCTGCACAACCAAGAGACCCAGTACTTC. Its translation is CASSFLHNQETQYF. V gene TRBV5-1 combines with J gene TRBJ2-5; D gene unclear. Germline CDR1 is SGHRS and CDR2 is YFSETQ. The CDR3 has 14 amino acids. V lost 2 bases to trimming and J lost 0 bases, with 8 bases between them.

Here the CDR3 DNA reads TGCGCCAGCAGTGAAAGGGGGTACTCCTACGAGCAGTACTTC. This encodes CASSERGYSYEQYF. The rearrangement links TRBV10-2 to TRBJ2-7, with D perhaps TRBD1 (6 bases). The CDR3 is 14 residues long. The germline gives CDR1 WSHSY, CDR2 SAAADI. Trimming left V 3 bases short and J 0 bases short, with 9 bases between.

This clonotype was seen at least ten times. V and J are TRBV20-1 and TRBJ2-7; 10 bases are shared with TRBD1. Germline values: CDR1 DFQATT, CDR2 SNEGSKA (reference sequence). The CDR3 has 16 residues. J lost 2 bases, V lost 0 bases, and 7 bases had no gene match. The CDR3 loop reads CSAREFRDRGTYEQYF. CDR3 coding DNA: TGCAGTGCTAGAGAATTCCGGGACAGGGGCACCTACGAGCAGTACTTC.

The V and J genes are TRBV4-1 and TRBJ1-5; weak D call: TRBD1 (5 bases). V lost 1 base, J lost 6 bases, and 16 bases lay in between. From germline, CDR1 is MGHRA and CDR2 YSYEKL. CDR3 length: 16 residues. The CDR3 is CASSQGSRAYRQPQHF. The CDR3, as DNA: TGCGCCAGCAGCCAAGGAAGCAGGGCGTACCGTCAGCCCCAGCATTTT.

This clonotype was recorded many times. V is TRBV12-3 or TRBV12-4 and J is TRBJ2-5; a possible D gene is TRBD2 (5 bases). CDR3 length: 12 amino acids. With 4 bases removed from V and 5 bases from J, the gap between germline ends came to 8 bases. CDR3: CASSSPGETQYF. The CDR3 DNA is TGTGCCAGCAGTTCGCCGGGGGAGACCCAGTACTTC.

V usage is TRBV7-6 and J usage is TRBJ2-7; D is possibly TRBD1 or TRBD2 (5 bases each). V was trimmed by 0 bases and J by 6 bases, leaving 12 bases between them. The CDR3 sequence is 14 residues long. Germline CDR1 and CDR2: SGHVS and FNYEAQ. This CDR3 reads CASSLADTAAEQYF. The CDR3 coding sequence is TGTGCCAGCAGCTTAGCGGACACAGCGGCCGAGCAGTACTTC.

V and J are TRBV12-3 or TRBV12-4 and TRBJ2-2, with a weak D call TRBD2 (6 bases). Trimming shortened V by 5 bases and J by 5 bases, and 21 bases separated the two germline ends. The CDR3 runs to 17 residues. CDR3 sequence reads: CASSGGEAEGITGELFF. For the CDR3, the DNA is TGTGCCAGCAGTGGGGGAGAAGCGGAGGGGATAACCGGGGAGCTGTTTTTT.

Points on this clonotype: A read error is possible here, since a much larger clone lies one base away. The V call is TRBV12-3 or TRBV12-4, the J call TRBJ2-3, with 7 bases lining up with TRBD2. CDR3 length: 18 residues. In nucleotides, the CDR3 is TGTGCCATCAGTTTATCAGTATTAGCGGGCCGAGGTACAGATACGCAGTATTTT. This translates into CAISLSVLAGRGTDTQYF.

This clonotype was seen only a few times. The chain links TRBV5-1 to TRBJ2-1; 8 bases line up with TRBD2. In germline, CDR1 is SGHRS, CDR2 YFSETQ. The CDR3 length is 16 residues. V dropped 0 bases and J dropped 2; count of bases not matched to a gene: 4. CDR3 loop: CASSLDGRAPYNEQFF. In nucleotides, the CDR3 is TGCGCCAGCAGCTTGGACGGGAGGGCCCCCTACAATGAGCAGTTCTTC.

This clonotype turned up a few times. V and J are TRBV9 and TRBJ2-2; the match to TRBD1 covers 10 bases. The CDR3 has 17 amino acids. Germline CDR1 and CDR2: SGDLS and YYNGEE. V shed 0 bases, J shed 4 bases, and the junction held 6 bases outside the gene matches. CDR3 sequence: CASSVAPDRGPTGELFF. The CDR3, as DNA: TGTGCCAGCAGCGTAGCACCAGACAGGGGGCCCACCGGGGAGCTGTTTTTT.